This T cell receptor beta chain was sequenced in a study of blood T cell repertoires in COVID-19. Looking at the study overall: Researchers got acute and convalescent COVID-19 samples from the United States, Italy and Spain. Sources were T cells, B-cell-depleted T cells, or PBMCs; the material itself was cDNA or gDNA.

There are 18 residues in the CDR3. The ends lost 0 bases at V and 5 bases at J; junction bases unmatched: 14. Per the germline V gene, CDR1 is LNHDA and CDR2 is SQIVND (reference sequence). In the study's own analysis: How many nucleated cells were present was estimated from reference gene primer amplification. Some clones are missing from TCRdb's copy, which holds only in-frame ones; the method was immunoSEQ multiplex PCR. Clone size and V and J calls were adopted from that table, with D and trimming inferred from the DNA. The table shows about 230,000 clones, with around 83% occurring only once. The genes are TRBV19 and TRBJ2-7; the match to TRBD2 covers 9 bases. Material for sequencing was peripheral blood. The sequence was collected from a woman aged 50 to 60 with acute or convalescent COVID-19. The chain's CDR3 is CASSIDLGLAGTPHEQYF. The CDR3 DNA follows: TGTGCCAGTAGTATAGATCTAGGGCTAGCGGGAACTCCCCACGAGCAGTACTTC.